What follows describes a single TCR beta chain. Its specificity is unknown. The data originate from a study of response to subunit inactivated influenza vaccine. Study-level findings and limits: Few additional T cells are recruited per seasonal influenza vaccination, authors suggested.

MiXCR was run by TCRdb on the RT-PCR reads, yielding one entry per CDR3 protein. The table lists hundreds of thousands of distinct CDR3 sequences, 25% of them singletons. The CDR3 runs to 15 residues. Sequencing was performed on CD4+ T cells sorted from PBMCs, taken roughly 5 days after vaccination. This chain links TRBV21-1 with TRBJ2-7; the D call TRBD2 from the table was never checked on the DNA. TRBV21-1 is listed as a pseudogene. This TCR came from a man aged 45-60 years who received an inactivated influenza vaccine. This CDR3 reads CASSKVSGSSYEQYF. The DNA of the CDR3 is TGTGCCAGCAGCAAAGTTAGCGGGAGCTCCTACGAGCAGTACTTC.